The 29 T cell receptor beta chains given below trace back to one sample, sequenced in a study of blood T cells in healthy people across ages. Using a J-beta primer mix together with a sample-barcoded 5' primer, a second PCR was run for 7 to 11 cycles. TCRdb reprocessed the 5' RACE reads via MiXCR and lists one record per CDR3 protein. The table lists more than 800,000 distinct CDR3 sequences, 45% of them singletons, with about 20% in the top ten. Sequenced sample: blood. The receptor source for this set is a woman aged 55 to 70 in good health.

CDR3 nucleotide sequence: TGCGCCAGCAGCTCAGGACAGGGAATAATGGGCACTGAAGCTTTCTTT. This codes for CASSSGQGIMGTEAFF. The chain carries TRBV5-1 and TRBJ1-1; 8 nucleotides line up with TRBD1. The germline CDR1 and CDR2 sequences are SGHRS and YFSETQ. The CDR3 is 16 residues long. Trimming took 3 bases from V and 4 from J; bases not matched to a gene: 11. The entire variable domain, with the rest obtained from reference TRBV5-1 and TRBJ1-1, is as follows: KAGVTQTPRYLIKTRGQQVTLSCSPISGHRSVSWYQQTPGQGLQFLFEYFSETQRNKGNFPGRFSGRQFSNSRSEMNVSTLELGDSALYLCASSSGQGIMGTEAFFGQGTRLTVV.

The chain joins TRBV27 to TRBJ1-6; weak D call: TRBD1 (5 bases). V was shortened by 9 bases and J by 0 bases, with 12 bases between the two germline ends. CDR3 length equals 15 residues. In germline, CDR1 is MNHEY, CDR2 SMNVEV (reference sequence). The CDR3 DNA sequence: TGTGCCAGTCGGGACGAGAGCTCCTATAATTCACCCCTCCACTTT. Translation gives CASRDESSYNSPLHF.

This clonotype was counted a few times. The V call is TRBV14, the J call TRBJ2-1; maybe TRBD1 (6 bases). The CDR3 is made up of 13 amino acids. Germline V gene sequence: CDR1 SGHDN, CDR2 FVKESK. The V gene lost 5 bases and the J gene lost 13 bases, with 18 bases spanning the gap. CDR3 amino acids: CASSNLDSRKQFF. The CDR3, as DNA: TGTGCCAGCAGCAACCTGGACAGCCGAAAACAGTTCTTC. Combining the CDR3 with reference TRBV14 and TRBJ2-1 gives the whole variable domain EAGVTQFPSHSVIEKGQTVTLRCDPISGHDNLYWYRRVMGKEIKFLLHFVKESKQDESGMPNNRFLAERTGGTYSTLKVQPAELEDSGVYFCASSNLDSRKQFFGPGTRLTVL.

The CDR3 bases are TGTGCCAGCAGCTTAGCACAGGACGGTCAGCCCCAGCATTTT. This encodes CASSLAQDGQPQHF. The rearrangement joins TRBV7-6 to TRBJ1-5, with D possibly TRBD1 on 5 matching bases. V was cut by 0 bases and J by 6 bases, with 9 bases left in between. This CDR3 contains 14 residues. CDR1 is SGHVS, CDR2 FNYEAQ, per germline.

CDR3 coding DNA: TGCGCCAGCCGACAGGGGCCAGGGGAAGGACAAGAGACCCAGTACTTC. Its translation is CASRQGPGEGQETQYF. The gene calls are TRBV5-1 and TRBJ2-5, with 8 bases that match TRBD1. V shed 7 bases and J 2 bases; nucleotides not matched to a gene: 13. The V gene's germline CDR1 is SGHRS and CDR2 YFSETQ. This CDR3 comprises 16 residues.

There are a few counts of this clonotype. This chain's CDR3 is CASSVATWGDQETQYF. The CDR3 bases are TGTGCCAGCAGCGTAGCAACATGGGGGGACCAAGAGACCCAGTACTTC. V is TRBV9 and J is TRBJ2-5, with a possible D match to TRBD2 (6 bases). Germline V gene data show CDR1 as SGDLS and CDR2 as YYNGEE. Deletions cut 0 bases from V and 0 bases from J, with 12 bases between. This CDR3 region has 16 residues.

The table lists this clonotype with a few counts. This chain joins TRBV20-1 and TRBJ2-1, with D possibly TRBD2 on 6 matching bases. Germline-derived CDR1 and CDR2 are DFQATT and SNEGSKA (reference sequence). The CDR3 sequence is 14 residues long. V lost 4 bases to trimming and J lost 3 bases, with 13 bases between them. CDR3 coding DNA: TGCAGTGCTATAGAGGGGACTTTCTACAATGAGCAGTTCTTC. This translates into CSAIEGTFYNEQFF.

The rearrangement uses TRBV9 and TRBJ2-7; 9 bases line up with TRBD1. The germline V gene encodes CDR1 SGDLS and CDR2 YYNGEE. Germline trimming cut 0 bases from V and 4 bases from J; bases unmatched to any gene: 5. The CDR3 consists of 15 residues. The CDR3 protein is CASSVEVGTGYEQYF. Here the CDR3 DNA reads TGTGCCAGCAGCGTAGAGGTAGGGACAGGGTACGAGCAGTACTTC.

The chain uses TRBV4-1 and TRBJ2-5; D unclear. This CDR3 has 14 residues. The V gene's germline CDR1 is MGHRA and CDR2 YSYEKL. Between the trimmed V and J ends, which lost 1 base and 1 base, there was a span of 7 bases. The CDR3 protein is CASSQVGSQETQYF. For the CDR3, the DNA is TGCGCCAGCAGCCAAGTCGGCAGCCAAGAGACCCAGTACTTC.

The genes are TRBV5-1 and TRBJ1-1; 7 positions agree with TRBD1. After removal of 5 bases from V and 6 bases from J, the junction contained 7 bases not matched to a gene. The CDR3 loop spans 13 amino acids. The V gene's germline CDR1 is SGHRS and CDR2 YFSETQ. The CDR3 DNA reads TGCGCCAGCAGAGACGACAGGGTAGCTGAAGCTTTCTTT. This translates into CASRDDRVAEAFF.

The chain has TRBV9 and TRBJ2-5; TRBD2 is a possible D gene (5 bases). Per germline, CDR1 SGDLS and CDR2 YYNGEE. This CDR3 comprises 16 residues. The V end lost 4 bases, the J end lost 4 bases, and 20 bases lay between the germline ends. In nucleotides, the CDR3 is TGTGCCAGCAGCCGGGCGAGGGCAAGCGTCGTAGAGACCCAGTACTTC. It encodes CASSRARASVVETQYF.

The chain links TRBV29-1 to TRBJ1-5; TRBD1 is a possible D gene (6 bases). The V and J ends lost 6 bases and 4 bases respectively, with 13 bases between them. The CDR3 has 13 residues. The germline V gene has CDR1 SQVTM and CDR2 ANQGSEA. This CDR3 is CSVGQLTNQPQHF. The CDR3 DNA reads TGCAGCGTAGGACAGTTAACGAATCAGCCCCAGCATTTT.

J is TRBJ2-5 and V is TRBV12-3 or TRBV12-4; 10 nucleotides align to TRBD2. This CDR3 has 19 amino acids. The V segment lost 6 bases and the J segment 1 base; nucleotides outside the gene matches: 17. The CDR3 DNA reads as TGTGCCAGCAGCGGTCTAGACAGGGTACTAGCGGGGTCCCAAGAGACCCAGTACTTC. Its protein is CASSGLDRVLAGSQETQYF.

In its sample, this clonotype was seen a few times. The CDR3 is CSARDQRLAGGGTQYF. CDR3 nucleotides: TGCAGTGCTAGAGATCAGAGACTAGCGGGAGGCGGGACCCAGTACTTC. J is TRBJ2-5 and V is TRBV20-1, with 13 bases that match TRBD2. In germline, CDR1 is DFQATT, CDR2 SNEGSKA (reference sequence). V lost 0 bases to trimming and J lost 7 bases; unmatched junction nucleotides: 8. The CDR3 extends over 16 amino acids.

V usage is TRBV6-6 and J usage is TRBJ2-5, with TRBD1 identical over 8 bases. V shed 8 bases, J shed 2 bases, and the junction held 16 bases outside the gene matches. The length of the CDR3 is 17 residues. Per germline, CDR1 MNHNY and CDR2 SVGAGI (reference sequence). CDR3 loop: CASDPGQGARGQETQYF. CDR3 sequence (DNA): TGTGCCAGCGACCCCGGACAGGGTGCTAGGGGACAAGAGACCCAGTACTTC.

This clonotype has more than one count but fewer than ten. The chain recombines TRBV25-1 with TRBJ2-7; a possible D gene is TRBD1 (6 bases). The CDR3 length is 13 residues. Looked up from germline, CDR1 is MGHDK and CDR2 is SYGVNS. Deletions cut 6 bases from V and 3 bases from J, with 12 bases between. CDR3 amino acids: CASSKTGVYEQYF. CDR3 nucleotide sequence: TGTGCCAGCAGCAAGACAGGTGTCTACGAGCAGTACTTC.

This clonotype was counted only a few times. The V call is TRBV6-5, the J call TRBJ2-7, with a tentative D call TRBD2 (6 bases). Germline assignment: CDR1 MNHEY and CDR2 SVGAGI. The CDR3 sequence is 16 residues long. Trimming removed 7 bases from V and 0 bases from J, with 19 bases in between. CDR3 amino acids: CASTYSWGDYSYEQYF. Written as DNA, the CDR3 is TGTGCCAGCACCTACTCATGGGGGGATTACTCCTACGAGCAGTACTTC.

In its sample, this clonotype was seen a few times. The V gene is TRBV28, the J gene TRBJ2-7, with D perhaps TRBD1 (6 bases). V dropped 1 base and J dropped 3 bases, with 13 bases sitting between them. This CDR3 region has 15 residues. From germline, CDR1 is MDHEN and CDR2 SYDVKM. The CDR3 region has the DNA TGTGCCAGCAGTTTATTGCAGGGGAGTAACTACGAGCAGTACTTC. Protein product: CASSLLQGSNYEQYF.

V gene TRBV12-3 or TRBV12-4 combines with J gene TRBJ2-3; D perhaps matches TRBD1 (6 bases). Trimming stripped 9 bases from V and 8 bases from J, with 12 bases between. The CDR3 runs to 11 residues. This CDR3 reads CARQGSGTQYF. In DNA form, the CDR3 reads TGTGCCAGACAGGGATCAGGTACGCAGTATTTT.

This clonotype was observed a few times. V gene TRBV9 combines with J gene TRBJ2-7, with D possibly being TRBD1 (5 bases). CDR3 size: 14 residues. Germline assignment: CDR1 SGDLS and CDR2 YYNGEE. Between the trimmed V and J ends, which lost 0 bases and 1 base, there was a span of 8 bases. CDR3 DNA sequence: TGTGCCAGCAGCGTAGGACAGCGATCCTACGAGCAGTACTTC. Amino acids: CASSVGQRSYEQYF.

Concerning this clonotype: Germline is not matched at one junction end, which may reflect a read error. The CDR3 coding sequence is TGTGCCAGCAGGGAGGGGCCGTACACTGAGGCTTTCTTT. Its translation is CASREGPYTEAFF. The gene calls are TRBV6-5 and TRBJ1-1, with D maybe TRBD1 (5 bases). The CDR3 has 13 residues. The germline V gene has CDR1 MNHEY and CDR2 SVGAGI.

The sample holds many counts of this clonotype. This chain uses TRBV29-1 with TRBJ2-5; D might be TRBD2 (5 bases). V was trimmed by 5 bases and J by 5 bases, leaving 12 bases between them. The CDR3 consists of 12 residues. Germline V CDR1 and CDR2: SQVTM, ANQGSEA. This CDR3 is CSVYGDSETQYF. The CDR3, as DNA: TGCAGCGTTTACGGGGATTCGGAGACCCAGTACTTC.

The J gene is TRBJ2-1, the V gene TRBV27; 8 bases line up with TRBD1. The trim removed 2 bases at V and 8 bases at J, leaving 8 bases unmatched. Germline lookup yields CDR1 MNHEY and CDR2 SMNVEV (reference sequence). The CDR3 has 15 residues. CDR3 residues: CASSLSGRGHDEQFF. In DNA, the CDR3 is TGTGCCAGCAGTTTAAGTGGCAGGGGGCACGATGAGCAGTTCTTC.

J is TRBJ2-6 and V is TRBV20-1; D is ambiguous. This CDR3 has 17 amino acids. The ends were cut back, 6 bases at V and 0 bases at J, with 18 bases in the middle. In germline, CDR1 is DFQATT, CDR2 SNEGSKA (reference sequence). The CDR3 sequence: CSAVLGFVSSGANVLTF. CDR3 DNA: TGCAGTGCAGTGTTAGGATTCGTCAGCTCTGGGGCCAACGTCCTGACTTTC.

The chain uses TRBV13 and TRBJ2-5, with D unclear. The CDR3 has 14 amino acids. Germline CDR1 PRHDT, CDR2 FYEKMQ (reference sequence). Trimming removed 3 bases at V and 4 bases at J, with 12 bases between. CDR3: CASSFLAAGETQYF. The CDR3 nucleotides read TGTGCCAGCAGCTTCTTGGCGGCTGGAGAGACCCAGTACTTC.

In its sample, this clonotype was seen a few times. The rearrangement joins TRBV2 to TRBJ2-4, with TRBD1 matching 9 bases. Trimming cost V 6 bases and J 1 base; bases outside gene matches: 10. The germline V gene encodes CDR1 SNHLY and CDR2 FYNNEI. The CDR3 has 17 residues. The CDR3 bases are TGTGCCAGCAGGGACAGGGGCGGGGGAAGGGCCAAAAACATTCAGTACTTC. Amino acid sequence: CASRDRGGGRAKNIQYF.

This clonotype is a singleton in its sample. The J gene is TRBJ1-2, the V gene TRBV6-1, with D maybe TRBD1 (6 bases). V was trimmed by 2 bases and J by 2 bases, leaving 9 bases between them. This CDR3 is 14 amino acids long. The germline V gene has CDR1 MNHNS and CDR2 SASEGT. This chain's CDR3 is CASSETGSNYGYTF. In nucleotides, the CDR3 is TGTGCCAGCAGTGAAACAGGGTCAAACTATGGCTACACCTTC.

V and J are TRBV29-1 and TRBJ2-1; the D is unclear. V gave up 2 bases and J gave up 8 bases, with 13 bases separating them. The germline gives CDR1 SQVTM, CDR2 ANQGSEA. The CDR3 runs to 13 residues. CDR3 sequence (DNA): TGCAGCGTTGAACGCGTAGACAAATATGAGCAGTTCTTC. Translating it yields CSVERVDKYEQFF.

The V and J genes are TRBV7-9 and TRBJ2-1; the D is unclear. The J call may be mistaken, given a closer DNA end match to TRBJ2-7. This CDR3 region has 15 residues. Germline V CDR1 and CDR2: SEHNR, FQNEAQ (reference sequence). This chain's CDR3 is CASSLDTVSGYEQYF. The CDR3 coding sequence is TGTGCCAGCAGCTTAGATACGGTATCGGGCTACGAGCAGTACTTC.